Listed here are 30 T cell receptor beta chains from one sample, sequenced in a study of identical twins. TCRdb itself ran the 5' RACE reads through MiXCR, one entry per CDR3 protein. Seen here are 570,000 or so distinct CDR3 sequences, approximately 10% observed once, and the top ten hold under 3.5%. The same sample was also studied in work on yellow fever vaccine responses in identical twins.

Sequenced sample: PBMCs. Every receptor here comes from a young woman in good health.

This clonotype was seen only a few times. The chain recombines TRBV5-4 with TRBJ2-5, with 12 bases lining up with TRBD2. CDR1 SGHNT and CDR2 YYREEE come from the germline V gene (reference sequence). This CDR3 is 16 amino acids long. V shed 4 bases and J 3 bases; nucleotides not matched to a gene: 7. This chain's CDR3 is CASSKNRLAGEETQYF. CDR3 DNA sequence: TGTGCCAGCAGCAAGAACAGACTAGCGGGAGAAGAGACCCAGTACTTC.

This clonotype appeared many times. The chain uses TRBV6-2 or TRBV6-3 and TRBJ2-7, with no clear D. The ends were cut back, 2 bases at V and 3 bases at J, with 8 bases in the middle. In germline, CDR1 is MNHEY, CDR2 SVGEGT. This CDR3 has 13 residues. In nucleotides, the CDR3 is TGTGCCAGCAGTTACGGGATGAACTACGAGCAGTACTTC. It encodes CASSYGMNYEQYF.

This clonotype was found many times. The genes are TRBV5-4 and TRBJ2-5; D gene unclear. V dropped 4 bases and J dropped 0 bases, with 4 bases sitting between them. Germline V gives CDR1 SGHNT, CDR2 YYREEE (reference sequence). The CDR3 covers 12 residues. The CDR3, as DNA: TGTGCCAGCAGCGGCCACCAAGAGACCCAGTACTTC. Protein sequence: CASSGHQETQYF.

The gene calls are TRBV28 and TRBJ2-7, with TRBD1 identical over 8 bases. J gave up 2 bases and V 6 bases, and 6 bases lay outside the gene matches. CDR3 size: 14 residues. Germline V gene data show CDR1 as MDHEN and CDR2 as SYDVKM. The chain's CDR3 is CASRPGTGPYEQYF. CDR3 DNA sequence: TGTGCCAGCAGACCAGGGACAGGCCCCTACGAGCAGTACTTC.

There are many counts of this clonotype. A junction end diverges from the germline sequence, so it may reflect a read error. The gene calls are TRBV15 and TRBJ2-7; unclear D gene. The CDR3 spans 14 residues. Germline V gene sequence: CDR1 LNHNV, CDR2 YYDKDF (reference sequence). DNA for the CDR3: TGTGCCACCAGCCGAGAGATCGAGACATCCGAGCAGTACTTC. This sequence encodes CATSREIETSEQYF.

This clonotype was recorded many times. V usage is TRBV6-1 and J usage is TRBJ2-3; 9 nucleotides match TRBD1. The J segment lost 5 bases and the V segment lost 6 bases, leaving 12 bases of the junction unmatched. The CDR3 is 16 amino acids. The germline V gene encodes CDR1 MNHNS and CDR2 SASEGT. For the CDR3, the DNA is TGTGCCAGCAGCTCCGGACAGGGGCTTTTAGGAGATACGCAGTATTTT. Translated: CASSSGQGLLGDTQYF.

The chain employs TRBV27 and TRBJ2-7; TRBD2 is a possible D gene (6 bases). The ends were cut back, 4 bases at V and 2 bases at J, with 12 bases in the middle. Germline CDR1 is MNHEY and CDR2 is SMNVEV (reference sequence). The length of the CDR3 is 14 residues. CDR3 in amino acids: CASSYAGTPYEQYF. CDR3 bases: TGTGCCAGCAGTTATGCAGGGACTCCCTACGAGCAGTACTTC.

This clonotype came up many times. V usage is TRBV5-1 and J usage is TRBJ2-1; 9 bases agree with TRBD1. The J segment lost 7 bases and the V segment lost 7 bases, leaving 12 bases of the junction unmatched. In germline, CDR1 is SGHRS, CDR2 YFSETQ. The CDR3 length is 15 residues. CDR3 sequence reads: CASGQTGGAGNEQFF. Written as DNA, the CDR3 is TGCGCCAGCGGGCAAACAGGGGGCGCGGGGAATGAGCAGTTCTTC.

There are many counts of this clonotype. The gene calls are TRBV7-2 and TRBJ2-3, with 8 bases aligning to TRBD1. This CDR3 region has 14 residues. J gave up 0 bases and V 4 bases, and 0 bases lay outside the gene matches. CDR1 is SGHTA, CDR2 FQGNSA, per germline. CDR3 protein: CASSWTGSTDTQYF. For the CDR3, the DNA is TGTGCCAGCAGCTGGACAGGGAGCACAGATACGCAGTATTTT.

The CDR3 DNA follows: TGTGCCTGGAGTGTTCCTACATCCGCTAATGAAAAACTGTTTTTT. It specifies CAWSVPTSANEKLFF. V gene TRBV30 combines with J gene TRBJ1-4; no clear D. The germline CDR1 and CDR2 sequences are GTSNPN and SVGIG (reference sequence). Trimming stripped 0 bases from V and 3 bases from J, with 11 bases between. The CDR3 sequence is 15 residues long.

The chain is built from TRBV4-3 and TRBJ2-7; possibly TRBD2 for D (5 bases). This CDR3 spans 16 amino acids. Trimming left V 1 base short and J 7 bases short, with 20 bases between. Germline V gene lookup returns CDR1 LGHNA and CDR2 YSLEER. The CDR3 sequence: CASSQVAPGSYVEQYF. The CDR3 bases are TGCGCCAGCAGCCAAGTAGCGCCCGGGTCATATGTGGAGCAGTACTTC.

This clonotype was seen more than once but under ten times. The chain couples TRBV20-1 to TRBJ2-2, with 9 bases that match TRBD1. The CDR3 sequence is 14 residues long. V was clipped by 6 bases and J by 6 bases; unmatched bases: 8. Germline V CDR1 and CDR2: DFQATT, SNEGSKA (reference sequence). CDR3 amino acids: CSAPRTGAPGELFF. The DNA of the CDR3 is TGCAGTGCACCCCGGACAGGGGCTCCCGGGGAGCTGTTTTTT.

This clonotype appeared many times. The chain couples TRBV20-1 to TRBJ2-1; 9 positions agree with TRBD2. This CDR3 has 16 amino acids. V lost 2 bases to trimming and J lost 7 bases; unmatched junction nucleotides: 12. Germline CDR1 reads DFQATT; CDR2 reads SNEGSKA (reference sequence). This chain's CDR3 is CSARIWVGSGSNEQFF. CDR3 in DNA: TGCAGTGCTAGAATATGGGTGGGTAGCGGGAGTAATGAGCAGTTCTTC.

This clonotype was counted between two and nine times. The chain couples TRBV7-9 to TRBJ2-2; D gene uncertain. The CDR3 length is 17 residues. Germline CDR1 reads SEHNR; CDR2 reads FQNEAQ (reference sequence). Trimming left V 0 bases short and J 1 base short, with 12 bases between. Written as DNA, the CDR3 is TGTGCCAGCAGCTTAGCCCCTTCCCTATTGAACACCGGGGAGCTGTTTTTT. It encodes CASSLAPSLLNTGELFF.

This clonotype has just a few counts. The V and J genes are TRBV27 and TRBJ1-2; the D is unclear. The V gene lost 4 bases and the J gene lost 4 bases, with 10 bases spanning the gap. CDR1 and CDR2 from the germline V gene are MNHEY and SMNVEV (reference sequence). This CDR3 is 13 amino acids long. CDR3 sequence: CASSSKGTYGYTF. CDR3 DNA: TGTGCCAGCAGTTCCAAGGGCACCTATGGCTACACCTTC.

This clonotype was seen at least ten times. This chain links TRBV7-6 with TRBJ2-7; TRBD1 might be the D (7 bases). V lost 5 bases and J lost 0, with 14 bases in between. The CDR3 totals 15 residues. Per the germline V gene, CDR1 is SGHVS and CDR2 is FNYEAQ. CDR3: CASSIGRDSSYEQYF. For the CDR3, the DNA is TGTGCCAGCAGCATCGGGCGGGACAGCTCCTACGAGCAGTACTTC.

The chain is built from TRBV9 and TRBJ2-1; 13 positions agree with TRBD2. The germline gives CDR1 SGDLS, CDR2 YYNGEE. Unmatched junction bases numbered 4, after V lost 0 bases and J lost 4 bases. The CDR3 is 17 residues long. CDR3 bases: TGTGCCAGCAGCGTAGAACTAGCGGGAGGGGTATACAATGAGCAGTTCTTC. Protein sequence: CASSVELAGGVYNEQFF.

This clonotype has just a few counts. The chain uses TRBV12-3 or TRBV12-4 and TRBJ1-3; D not certain. The CDR3 extends over 14 amino acids. Trimming took off 6 bases at V and 4 bases at J, with 13 bases between the two ends. The CDR3 coding sequence is TGTGCCAGCAGACCGACATCTCTCGGAAACACCATATATTTT. As protein: CASRPTSLGNTIYF.

This clonotype was found many times. The rearrangement uses TRBV5-1 and TRBJ1-6; weak D call: TRBD1 (5 bases). The CDR3 runs to 16 residues. V lost 4 bases to trimming and J lost 14 bases, with 25 bases between them. The germline gives CDR1 SGHRS, CDR2 YFSETQ. In nucleotides, the CDR3 is TGCGCCAGCAGCCGCTCTGGGGGGGGGACTTCTCAGTCCCTCCACTTT. Amino acid sequence: CASSRSGGGTSQSLHF. Drawing the rest from reference TRBV5-1 and TRBJ1-6, the complete variable domain is KAGVTQTPRYLIKTRGQQVTLSCSPISGHRSVSWYQQTPGQGLQFLFEYFSETQRNKGNFPGRFSGRQFSNSRSEMNVSTLELGDSALYLCASSRSGGGTSQSLHFGNGTRLTVT.

On this clonotype: Relative to the germline gene, one junction end is altered; a read error may explain this. V and J are TRBV20-1 and TRBJ2-3; 15 positions agree with TRBD2. The CDR3 is 21 residues long. Germline loops: CDR1 DFQATT, CDR2 SNEGSKA (reference sequence). CDR3 coding DNA: TGCTGTGCTAGAGATCGATTCGGGACTAGCGGGGGGCCACCCAGCACAGATACGCAGTATTTT. Its protein is CCARDRFGTSGGPPSTDTQYF.

This chain links TRBV20-1 with TRBJ2-7; perhaps D is TRBD1 or TRBD2 (5 bases each). The V gene lost 0 bases and the J gene lost 3 bases, with 12 bases spanning the gap. The length of the CDR3 is 14 residues. Germline V gene data show CDR1 as DFQATT and CDR2 as SNEGSKA (reference sequence). The CDR3 DNA sequence: TGCAGTGCTAGAGATCGGGGTGGGGGCTACGAGCAGTACTTC. This gives the protein CSARDRGGGYEQYF.

The V call is TRBV7-6, the J call TRBJ2-5, with D perhaps TRBD1 or TRBD2 (6 bases each). Trimming stripped 0 bases from V and 4 bases from J, with 12 bases between. Germline V lookup: CDR1 SGHVS, CDR2 FNYEAQ. This CDR3 region has 15 residues. CDR3 DNA sequence: TGTGCCAGCAGCTTAGCTGGAGGGGGAGGAGAGACCCAGTACTTC. It codes for CASSLAGGGGETQYF.

The chain joins TRBV9 to TRBJ2-3; TRBD2 matches at 12 bases. Germline CDR1 reads SGDLS; CDR2 reads YYNGEE. With 4 bases clipped from V and 5 bases from J, the junction kept 14 bases outside the gene matches. The CDR3 covers 18 residues. The CDR3 DNA is TGTGCCAGCAGCCCAGACCTGTCTAGCGGGAGGGTAATAGATACGCAGTATTTT. Its translation: CASSPDLSSGRVIDTQYF.

This clonotype occurred a few times. The CDR3 loop reads CSVEGVLGTSSYNEQFF. In DNA form, the CDR3 reads TGCAGCGTTGAAGGAGTCCTAGGGACAAGCTCCTACAATGAGCAGTTCTTC. The V call is TRBV29-1, the J call TRBJ2-1; possibly TRBD1 for D (6 bases). The CDR3 contains 17 residues. Germline lookup yields CDR1 SQVTM and CDR2 ANQGSEA. Deletions cut 1 base from V and 0 bases from J, with 16 bases between.

The rearrangement joins TRBV20-1 to TRBJ1-2; 8 bases are a match to TRBD1. CDR3 length equals 13 residues. Unmatched junction bases numbered 6, after V lost 5 bases and J lost 4 bases. Germline V gives CDR1 DFQATT, CDR2 SNEGSKA (reference sequence). The CDR3 is CSAPGGAFYGYTF. CDR3 nucleotides: TGCAGTGCTCCAGGGGGCGCTTTCTATGGCTACACCTTC.

The table lists this clonotype with a few counts. The chain links TRBV12-3 or TRBV12-4 to TRBJ2-3; possibly TRBD1 or TRBD2 for D (6 bases each). V lost 1 base and J 3 bases, leaving 11 bases between the germline ends. The CDR3 contains 15 residues. CDR3 DNA: TGTGCCAGCAGTTTAGACGGGGGCTTTACAGATACGCAGTATTTT. This translates into CASSLDGGFTDTQYF.

This clonotype was picked up a small number of times. This chain links TRBV11-2 with TRBJ2-2; TRBD2 matches at 10 bases. Germline CDR1 reads SGHAT; CDR2 reads FQNNGV. This CDR3 has 16 residues. The V gene end was trimmed by 6 bases and the J gene end by 6 bases; junction bases not matched to a gene: 10. The DNA of the CDR3 is TGTGCCAGCAGTCCCACCGGGACTAGCGTAGCCGGGGAGCTGTTTTTT. Its protein product is CASSPTGTSVAGELFF. The full variable domain, with the rest looked up from reference TRBV11-2 and TRBJ2-2, is EAGVAQSPRYKIIEKRQSVAFWCNPISGHATLYWYQQILGQGPKLLIQFQNNGVVDDSQLPKDRFSAERLKGVDSTLKIQPAKLEDSAVYLCASSPTGTSVAGELFFGEGSRLTVL.

In its sample, this clonotype was seen a few times. The chain has TRBV7-2 and TRBJ1-6, with D possibly TRBD1 on 6 matching bases. The CDR3 consists of 15 residues. The germline gives CDR1 SGHTA, CDR2 FQGNSA. V was pared by 8 bases and J by 5 bases, with 16 bases between. CDR3 nucleotides: TGTGCCAGCGGGTATCAGGGGAACAATAATTCACCCCTCCACTTT. As protein: CASGYQGNNNSPLHF.

V is TRBV20-1 and J is TRBJ2-1; D remains unclear. CDR1 DFQATT and CDR2 SNEGSKA come from the germline V gene (reference sequence). V lost 4 bases and J 9 bases, leaving 7 bases between the germline ends. There are 10 residues in the CDR3. The CDR3 protein is CSAKKGEQFF. In nucleotides, the CDR3 is TGCAGTGCTAAAAAGGGTGAGCAGTTCTTC.

A few counts support this clonotype. V gene TRBV15 combines with J gene TRBJ2-1, with 7 positions matching TRBD2. V was pared by 1 base and J by 6 bases, with 3 bases of the junction left unmatched. CDR1 and CDR2 (germline): LNHNV, YYDKDF (reference sequence). This CDR3 is 14 amino acids long. The CDR3 DNA sequence: TGTGCCACCAGCAGAGGAAGCGGGACCAATGAGCAGTTCTTC. Translated, it gives CATSRGSGTNEQFF.